This TCR beta chain was retrieved from a study of cytomegalovirus exposure and HLA in healthy donors. At the level of the study: The early release's HLA-typed donors yielded 78 million or so unique TCRs. The Caucasian-associated ancestry cluster contained roughly four fifths of the approximately 430 genotyped donors.

The germline gives CDR1 GTSNPN, CDR2 SVGIG (reference sequence). The length of the CDR3 is 17 residues. The V and J ends lost 2 bases and 0 bases respectively, with 17 bases between them. Healthy bone marrow donors formed the donor group. PCR employed 60 Vbeta and 13 Jbeta primers. Repertoires were generated with immunoSEQ multiplex PCR, while TCRdb's copy carries only in-frame clones and drops some. This sample has 200,000 or so clones; less than 85% occur once, and the top ten carry 0.63%. V gene TRBV30 combines with J gene TRBJ2-4; a possible D gene is TRBD1 (6 bases). Sequenced material: PBMCs. This clonotype was sampled from a man younger than 30 in good health and CMV-seronegative. CDR3 DNA: TGTGCCTGGAGTAGGGCAAAGGACAGCTTAGCCAAAAACATTCAGTACTTC. The encoded protein is CAWSRAKDSLAKNIQYF.